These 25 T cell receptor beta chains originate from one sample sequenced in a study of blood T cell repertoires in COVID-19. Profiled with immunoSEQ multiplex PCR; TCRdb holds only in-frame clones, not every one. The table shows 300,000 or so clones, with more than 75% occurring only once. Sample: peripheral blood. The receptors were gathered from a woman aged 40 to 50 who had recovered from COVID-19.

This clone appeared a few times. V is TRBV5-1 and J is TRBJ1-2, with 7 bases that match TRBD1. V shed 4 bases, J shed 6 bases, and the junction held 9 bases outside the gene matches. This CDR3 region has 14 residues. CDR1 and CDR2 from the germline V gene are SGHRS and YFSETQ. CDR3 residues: CASSPDREGNGYTF. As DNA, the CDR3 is TGCGCCAGCAGCCCTGACAGGGAAGGTAATGGCTACACCTTC. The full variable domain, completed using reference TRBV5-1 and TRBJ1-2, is KAGVTQTPRYLIKTRGQQVTLSCSPISGHRSVSWYQQTPGQGLQFLFEYFSETQRNKGNFPGRFSGRQFSNSRSEMNVSTLELGDSALYLCASSPDREGNGYTFGSGTRLTVV.

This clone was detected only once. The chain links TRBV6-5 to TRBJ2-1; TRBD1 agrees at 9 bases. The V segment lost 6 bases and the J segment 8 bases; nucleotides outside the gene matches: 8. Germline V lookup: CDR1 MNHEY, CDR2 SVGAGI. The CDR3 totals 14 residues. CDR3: CASRLPTGGDEQFF. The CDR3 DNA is TGTGCCAGCAGGCTTCCTACAGGGGGCGATGAGCAGTTCTTC.

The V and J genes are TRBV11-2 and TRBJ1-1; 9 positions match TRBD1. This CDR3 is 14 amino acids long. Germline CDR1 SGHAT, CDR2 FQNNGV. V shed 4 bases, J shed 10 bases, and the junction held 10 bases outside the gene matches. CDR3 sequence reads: CASSSTNRGPIAFF. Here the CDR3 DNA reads TGTGCCAGCAGCTCCACAAACAGGGGGCCGATAGCTTTCTTT. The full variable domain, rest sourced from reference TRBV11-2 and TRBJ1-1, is EAGVAQSPRYKIIEKRQSVAFWCNPISGHATLYWYQQILGQGPKLLIQFQNNGVVDDSQLPKDRFSAERLKGVDSTLKIQPAKLEDSAVYLCASSSTNRGPIAFFGQGTRLTVV.

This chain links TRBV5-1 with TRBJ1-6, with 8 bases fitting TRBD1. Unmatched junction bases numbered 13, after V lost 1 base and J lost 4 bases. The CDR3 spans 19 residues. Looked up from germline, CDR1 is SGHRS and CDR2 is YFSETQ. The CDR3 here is CASSLTDRGTGSYNSPLHF. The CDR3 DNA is TGCGCCAGCAGCTTGACGGATCGTGGGACAGGATCTTATAATTCACCCCTCCACTTT.

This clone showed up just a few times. CDR3 coding DNA: TGTGCCAGTAGCGGGGGATACGGCACCATATATTTT. Its protein product is CASSGGYGTIYF. This chain links TRBV19 with TRBJ1-3; perhaps TRBD1 as D (5 bases). Trimming pared 6 bases from V and 9 bases from J, leaving 12 bases between. Germline V CDR1 and CDR2: LNHDA, SQIVND (reference sequence). There are 12 residues in the CDR3.

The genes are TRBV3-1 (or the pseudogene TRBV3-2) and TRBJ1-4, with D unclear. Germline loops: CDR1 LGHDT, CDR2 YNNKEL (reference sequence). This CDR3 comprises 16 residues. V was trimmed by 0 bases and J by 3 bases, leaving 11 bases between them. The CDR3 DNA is TGTGCCAGCAGCCAAGATGGTGCGGGTCCTAATGAAAAACTGTTTTTT. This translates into CASSQDGAGPNEKLFF.

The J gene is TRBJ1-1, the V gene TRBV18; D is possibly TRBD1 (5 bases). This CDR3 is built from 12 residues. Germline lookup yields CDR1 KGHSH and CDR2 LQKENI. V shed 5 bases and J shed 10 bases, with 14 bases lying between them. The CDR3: CASSSTEARAFF. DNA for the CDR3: TGTGCCAGCTCATCGACAGAGGCGAGAGCTTTCTTT.

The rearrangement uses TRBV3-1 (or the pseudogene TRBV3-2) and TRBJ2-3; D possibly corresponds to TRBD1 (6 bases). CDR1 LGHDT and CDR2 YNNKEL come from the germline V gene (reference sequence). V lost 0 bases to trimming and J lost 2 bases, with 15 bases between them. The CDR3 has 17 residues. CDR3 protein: CASSQESDRQVTDTQYF. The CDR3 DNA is TGTGCCAGCAGCCAAGAATCTGACAGGCAGGTCACAGATACGCAGTATTTT.

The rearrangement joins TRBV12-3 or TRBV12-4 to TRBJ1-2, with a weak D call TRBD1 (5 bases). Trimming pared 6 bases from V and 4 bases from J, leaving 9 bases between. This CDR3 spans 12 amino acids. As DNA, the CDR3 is TGTGCCAGCAGATCAGACAGCTATGGCTACACCTTC. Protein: CASRSDSYGYTF.

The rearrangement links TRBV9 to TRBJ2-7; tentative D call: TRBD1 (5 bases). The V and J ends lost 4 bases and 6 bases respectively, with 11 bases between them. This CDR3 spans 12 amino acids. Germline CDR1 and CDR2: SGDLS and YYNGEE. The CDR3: CASSPLGAEQYF. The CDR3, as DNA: TGTGCCAGCAGCCCTCTTGGGGCCGAGCAGTACTTC. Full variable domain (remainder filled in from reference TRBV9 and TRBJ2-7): DSGVTQTPKHLITATGQRVTLRCSPRSGDLSVYWYQQSLDQGLQFLIQYYNGEERAKGNILERFSAQQFPDLHSELNLSSLELGDSALYFCASSPLGAEQYFGPGTRLTVT.

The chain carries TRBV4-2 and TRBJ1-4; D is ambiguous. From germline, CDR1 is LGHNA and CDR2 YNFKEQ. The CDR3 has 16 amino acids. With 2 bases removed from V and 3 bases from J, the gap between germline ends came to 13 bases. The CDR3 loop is CASSQTGVNANEKLFF. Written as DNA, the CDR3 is TGTGCCAGCAGCCAAACCGGGGTAAACGCTAATGAAAAACTGTTTTTT.

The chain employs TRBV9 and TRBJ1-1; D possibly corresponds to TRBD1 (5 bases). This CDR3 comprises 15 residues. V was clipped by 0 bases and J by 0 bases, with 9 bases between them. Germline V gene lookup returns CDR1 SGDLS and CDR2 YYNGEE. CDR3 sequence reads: CASSVGGGVNTEAFF. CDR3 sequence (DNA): TGTGCCAGCAGCGTAGGGGGCGGGGTGAACACTGAAGCTTTCTTT.

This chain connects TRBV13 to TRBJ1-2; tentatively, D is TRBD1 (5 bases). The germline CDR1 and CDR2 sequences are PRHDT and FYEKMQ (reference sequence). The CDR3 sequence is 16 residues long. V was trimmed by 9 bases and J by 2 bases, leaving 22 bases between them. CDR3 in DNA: TGTGCCAGTAACTCCCCCGGGGGGGATGGCAACTATGGCTACACCTTC. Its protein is CASNSPGGDGNYGYTF.

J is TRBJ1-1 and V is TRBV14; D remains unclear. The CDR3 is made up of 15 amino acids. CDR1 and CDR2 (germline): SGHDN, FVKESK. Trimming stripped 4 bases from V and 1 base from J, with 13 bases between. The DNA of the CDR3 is TGTGCCAGCAGCCGGAAGACCAACAGGAACACTGAAGCTTTCTTT. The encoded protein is CASSRKTNRNTEAFF.

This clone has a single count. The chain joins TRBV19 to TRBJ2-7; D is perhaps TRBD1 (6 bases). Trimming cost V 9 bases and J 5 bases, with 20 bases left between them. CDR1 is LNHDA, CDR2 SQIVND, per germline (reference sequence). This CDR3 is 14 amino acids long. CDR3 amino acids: CASSQGFPSHEQYF. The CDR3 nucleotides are TGTGCCAGCAGCCAGGGGTTCCCTTCCCACGAGCAGTACTTC.

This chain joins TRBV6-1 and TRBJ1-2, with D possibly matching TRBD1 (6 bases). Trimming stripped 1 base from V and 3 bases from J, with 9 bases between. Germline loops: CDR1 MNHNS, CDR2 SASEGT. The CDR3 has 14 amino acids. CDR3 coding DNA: TGTGCCAGCAGTGAAGACAGGGTCGACTATGGCTACACCTTC. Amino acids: CASSEDRVDYGYTF.

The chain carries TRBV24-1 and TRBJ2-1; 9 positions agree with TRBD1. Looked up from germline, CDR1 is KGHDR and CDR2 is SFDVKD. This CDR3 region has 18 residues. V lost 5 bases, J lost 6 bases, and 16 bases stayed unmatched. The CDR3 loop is CATSGGQGRGTTTNEQFF. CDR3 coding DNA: TGTGCCACCAGTGGAGGACAGGGGAGGGGTACCACCACCAATGAGCAGTTCTTC.

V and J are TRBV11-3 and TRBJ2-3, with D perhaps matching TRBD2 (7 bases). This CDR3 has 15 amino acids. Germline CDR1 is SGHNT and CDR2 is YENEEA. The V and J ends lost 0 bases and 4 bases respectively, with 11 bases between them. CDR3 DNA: TGTGCCAGCAGCTTAGAGGGGGGGCGTCCAGATACGCAGTATTTT. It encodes CASSLEGGRPDTQYF.

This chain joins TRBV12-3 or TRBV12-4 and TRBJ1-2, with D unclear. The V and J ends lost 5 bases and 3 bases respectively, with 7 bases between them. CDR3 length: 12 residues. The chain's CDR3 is CASSLDYYGYTF. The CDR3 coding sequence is TGTGCCAGCAGTCTCGACTACTATGGCTACACCTTC.

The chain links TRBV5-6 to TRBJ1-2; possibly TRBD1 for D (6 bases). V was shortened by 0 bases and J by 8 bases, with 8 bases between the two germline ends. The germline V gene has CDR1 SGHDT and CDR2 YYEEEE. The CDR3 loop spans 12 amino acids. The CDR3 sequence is CASSLGGQGYTF. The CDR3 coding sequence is TGTGCCAGCAGCTTGGGGGGGCAAGGCTACACCTTC.

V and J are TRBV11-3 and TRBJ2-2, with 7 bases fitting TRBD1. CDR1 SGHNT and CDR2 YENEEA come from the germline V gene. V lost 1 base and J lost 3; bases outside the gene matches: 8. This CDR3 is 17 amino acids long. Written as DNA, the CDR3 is TGTGCCAGCAGCTTAGGACTACAGGGGTCTTACACCGGGGAGCTGTTTTTT. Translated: CASSLGLQGSYTGELFF.

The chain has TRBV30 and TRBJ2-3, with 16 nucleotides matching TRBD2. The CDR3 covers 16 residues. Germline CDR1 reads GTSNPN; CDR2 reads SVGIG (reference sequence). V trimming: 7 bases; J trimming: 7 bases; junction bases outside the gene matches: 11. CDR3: CASAGTSGGALHTQYF. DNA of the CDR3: TGTGCCTCGGCGGGGACTAGCGGGGGGGCTCTACATACGCAGTATTTT.

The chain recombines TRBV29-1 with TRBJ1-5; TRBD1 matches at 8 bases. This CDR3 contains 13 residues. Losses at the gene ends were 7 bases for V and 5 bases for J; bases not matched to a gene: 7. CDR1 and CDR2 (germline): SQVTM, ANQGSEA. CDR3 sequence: CSAQTGADQPQHF. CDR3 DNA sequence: TGCAGCGCGCAGACAGGGGCCGATCAGCCCCAGCATTTT.

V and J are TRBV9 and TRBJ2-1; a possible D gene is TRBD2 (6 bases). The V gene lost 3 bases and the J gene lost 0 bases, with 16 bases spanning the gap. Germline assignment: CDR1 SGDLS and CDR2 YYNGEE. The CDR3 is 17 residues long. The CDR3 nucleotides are TGTGCCAGCAGCGCAGGACTAACCTCGAGCTCCTACAATGAGCAGTTCTTC. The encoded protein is CASSAGLTSSSYNEQFF.

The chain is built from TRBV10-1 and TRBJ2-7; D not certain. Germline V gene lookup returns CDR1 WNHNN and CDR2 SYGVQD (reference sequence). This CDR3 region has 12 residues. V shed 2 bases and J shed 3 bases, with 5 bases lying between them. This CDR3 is CASSEGNYEQYF. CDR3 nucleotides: TGCGCCAGCAGTGAGGGCAACTACGAGCAGTACTTC.